What follows is one TCR beta chain and its context. This clonotype was found a few times. It has no known antigen specificity. Base quality data are lacking; no much larger clone is found one base away. The CDR3 contains 16 residues, cysteine and phenylalanine counted. Only CDR3 DNA remains: 48 bases, in frame from the first base. V is pared back by 0 bases and J by 2 bases, with 14 bases lying between the germline termini. Per the germline V gene, LGHNA is the CDR1 and YSLEER is the CDR2. This specimen comes from a study of CD8 T cells in ankylosing spondylitis (dated by TCRdb to between 2016 and 2019). As for the study more broadly: The study profiled T cell receptor beta repertoires in healthy donors and ankylosing spondylitis patients to find disease-linked TCR variants. The whole study cohort included over a hundred healthy donors and around 25 ankylosing spondylitis patients. Peripheral blood samples were taken, and synovial fluid was additionally collected from ankylosing spondylitis patients.

The sample was run on an Illumina HiSeq 2500. Quantitative 5'-RACE with molecular barcodes was the method used to prepare the TCR beta libraries. The authors' analysis ran thus. A new computational method based on a probabilistic model of VDJ rearrangement was used to identify disease-linked TCR variants. TCRdb passed the public sequencing reads through fastp at Q25 and MiXCR, retaining productive beta sequences. Each CDR3 protein appears once, grouped with its most common genes and DNA. In this record, the V and J calls reflect TCRdb's handling and not the investigators' own analysis. In this sample the table shows over 200,000 distinct CDR3 sequences, about a sixth of which occur a single time. 40% to 50% of the sample belongs to the ten largest clones. Overall study outcomes, separate from this receptor: A CD8+ phenotype was shown by the disease-linked clones, which were found at relatively low frequencies in peripheral blood. The disease-linked clones were reported as significantly enriched in matched synovial fluid samples from ankylosing spondylitis patients. Blood from ankylosing spondylitis patients appeared to be characterized by a TCR beta motif composed of about eight highly homologous amino acid variants. Some TCR beta motif variants had previously been reported in synovial fluid and blood of reactive arthritis patients, which suggested common disease-initiation mechanisms.

The clonotype originates from a male donor with ankylosing spondylitis. The material sequenced was blood, either unsorted or a sorted T cell fraction (not recorded which). The rearranged segments are TRBV4-3 and TRBJ2-7; a tentative D call is TRBD1 (6 bases match). The DNA is as follows: TGCGCCAGCAGCCAAGATTCTCAGACAGGCCCCTACGAGCAGTACTTC. Its protein product is CASSQDSQTGPYEQYF.